This T cell receptor beta chain was obtained from a study of EBV T-cell therapy then PD-1 blockade in nasopharyngeal carcinoma. Treatment specified: AdE1-LMPpoly-expanded autologous EBV-specific T-cell therapy followed by anti-PD-1 nivolumab. The assay was immunoSEQ multiplex PCR, and TCRdb's table has in-frame clones only and misses some. The sample comprises 19,000 or so clones, over 80% of which are singletons, and less than 30% rests with the top ten. As for this clone: Antigen: not known.

The input for sequencing was CD8+ T cells from blood, taken at day 0 from a patient whose treatment included autologous EBV-specific T cells and nivolumab. The TCR was taken from a man aged 40-50 years with nasopharyngeal carcinoma.

CDR3 bases: TGTGCCAGCAGCACCGGGACTCAGCCCCAGCATTTT. Protein sequence: CASSTGTQPQHF. The rearrangement joins TRBV9 to TRBJ1-5; D is possibly TRBD1 (5 bases). Germline values: CDR1 SGDLS, CDR2 YYNGEE. With 4 bases removed from V and 6 bases from J, the gap between germline ends came to 8 bases. The CDR3 sequence is 12 residues long. Drawing the rest from reference TRBV9 and TRBJ1-5, the complete variable domain is DSGVTQTPKHLITATGQRVTLRCSPRSGDLSVYWYQQSLDQGLQFLIQYYNGEERAKGNILERFSAQQFPDLHSELNLSSLELGDSALYFCASSTGTQPQHFGDGTRLSIL.